One sample yielded the 8 T cell receptor beta chains listed below, sequenced in a study of cytomegalovirus exposure and HLA in healthy donors. Primers: 60 Vbeta forward and 13 Jbeta reverse. Sequenced by immunoSEQ multiplex PCR; TCRdb stores in-frame clones only, minus some. The sample consists of some 150,000 clones, 60% to 80% of them appearing once. The sample consisted of PBMCs. The source of these receptors is a man between 50 and 59 years old in good health and CMV-seropositive.

The chain couples TRBV20-1 to TRBJ1-5; D is perhaps TRBD1 (5 bases). The CDR3 runs to 11 residues. Germline CDR1 and CDR2: DFQATT and SNEGSKA (reference sequence). V gave up 5 bases and J gave up 11 bases, with 13 bases separating them. The CDR3 DNA reads TGCAGTGCTGTTACAGGTTCGACCCAGCATTTT. It codes for CSAVTGSTQHF.

CDR3 bases: TGTGCCAGCAGCAAATCAAAGAGACAGAACACTGAAGCTTTCTTT. This encodes CASSKSKRQNTEAFF. The rearrangement links TRBV21-1 to TRBJ1-1; TRBD1, the table's D call, lacks a check against the DNA. TRBV21-1 has pseudogene status. The CDR3 runs 15 residues.

This clone appeared a few times. CDR3 nucleotides: TGTGCCAGCAGCCCCACCGACAGGGCCGCGCGCACAGATACGCAGTATTTT. Its protein is CASSPTDRAARTDTQYF. The chain links TRBV5-6 to TRBJ2-3; 7 positions agree with TRBD1. Trimming cost V 4 bases and J 1 base; bases outside gene matches: 12. The CDR3 runs to 17 residues. Per germline, CDR1 SGHDT and CDR2 YYEEEE. The variable domain in full, completed from reference TRBV5-6 and TRBJ2-3, reads DAGVTQSPTHLIKTRGQQVTLRCSPKSGHDTVSWYQQALGQGPQFIFQYYEEEERQRGNFPDRFSGHQFPNYSSELNVNALLLGDSALYLCASSPTDRAARTDTQYFGPGTRLTVL.

The chain links TRBV6-1 to TRBJ2-3; a weak D match, TRBD2 (6 bases). The CDR3 has 14 residues. Germline V gene data show CDR1 as MNHNS and CDR2 as SASEGT. V shed 3 bases and J shed 5 bases, with 12 bases lying between them. This CDR3 reads CASSDRDFRDTQYF. The CDR3 DNA is TGTGCCAGCAGTGATCGGGACTTCAGAGATACGCAGTATTTT.

The gene calls are TRBV5-1 and TRBJ1-4; tentative D call: TRBD1 (6 bases). V was pared by 4 bases and J by 3 bases, with 13 bases between. CDR1 is SGHRS and CDR2 is YFSETQ in the germline V gene. The CDR3 runs 15 residues. CDR3 residues: CASSKQTGPNEKLFF. The CDR3 region has the DNA TGCGCCAGCAGCAAGCAGACAGGCCCTAATGAAAAACTGTTTTTT.

The chain couples TRBV7-9 to TRBJ2-7, with 9 bases aligning to TRBD1. V lost 1 base, J lost 7 bases, and 5 bases stayed unmatched. This CDR3 has 14 amino acids. Germline loops: CDR1 SEHNR, CDR2 FQNEAQ (reference sequence). The CDR3 bases are TGTGCCAGCAGCTTAGACGGGACAGGGATTGAGCAGTACTTC. This encodes CASSLDGTGIEQYF.

The sample holds many counts of this clone. This rearrangement joins TRBV29-1 to TRBJ1-1; the match to TRBD1 covers 8 bases. Looked up from germline, CDR1 is SQVTM and CDR2 is ANQGSEA. The CDR3 is 15 amino acids. J was trimmed by 0 bases and V by 6 bases; bases with no gene match: 9. CDR3 sequence (DNA): TGCAGCGTGGCAGGGGGCAATATAGTGAACACTGAAGCTTTCTTT. Translation gives CSVAGGNIVNTEAFF. The variable domain in full, with the rest retrieved from reference TRBV29-1 and TRBJ1-1, is SAVISQKPSRDICQRGTSLTIQCQVDSQVTMMFWYRQQPGQSLTLIATANQGSEATYESGFVIDKFPISRPNLTFSTLTVSNMSPEDSSIYLCSVAGGNIVNTEAFFGQGTRLTVV.

The rearrangement links TRBV27 to TRBJ1-4; 7 positions match TRBD1. The germline gives CDR1 MNHEY, CDR2 SMNVEV (reference sequence). The CDR3 covers 11 residues. V shed 4 bases, J shed 11 bases, and the junction held 1 base outside the gene matches. This chain's CDR3 is CASSSQGKLFF. The DNA of the CDR3 is TGTGCCAGCAGTTCACAGGGGAAACTGTTTTTT.